The present T cell receptor (beta chain) was sequenced within a study of shared clonotypes between healthy human individuals (dated by TCRdb to 2018 to 2021). As for the study more broadly: The cohort comprised a couple of women and a few men aged 18 to 49 years. Blood TCR repertoires of five healthy adults were deeply sequenced to estimate repertoire size and the extent of clonotype sharing between individuals. To increase sequencing depth and limit assay-specific biases, different laboratories used diverse techniques to prepare libraries and sequence TCR repertoires. Leukapheresis yielded between about 0.85 and 9.5 billion PBMCs per donor. General conclusions and limits of the study: Based on pairwise subsampling, the degree of clonotype sharing among donors was expected to be affected by sequencing depth. Because the study included only a small number of donors, the genetic and exposure-history diversity represented was limited. Sampling was restricted to blood, and TCR repertoires in tissues likely differ from the TCR repertoires found in blood.

Healthy HIV-negative adults with no recently reported acute infections or vaccinations were included as donors. Every donor was a Caucasian adult living in Nashville, Tennessee, USA. For unsorted samples, 100 million or so PBMCs were counted, and genomic DNA was extracted using the QIAamp DNA Blood Mini kit. Blood was collected by leukapheresis, and PBMCs were isolated by Ficoll-Histopaque density gradient centrifugation and then cryopreserved in liquid nitrogen vapor phase. V is clipped by 7 bases and J by 5 bases, and the sequence between their germline boundaries is 17 bases long. There are 14 amino acids in the CDR3, from cysteine to phenylalanine inclusive. The only DNA kept is the CDR3, 42 bases in frame from the first base. The germline V gene (reference sequence) supplies CDR1 LNHDA and CDR2 SQIVND. Using the deep immunoSEQ assay, multiplex PCR amplified TCR CDR3 regions from genomic DNA. For each cell subset, the extracted genomic DNA was distributed evenly across all wells of several immunoSEQ 96-well plates, and each plate served as one replicate. Each replicate PCR for unsorted PBMC received roughly 290 ng genomic DNA, equal to 30,000 or so T cell genomes. Ten immunoSEQ deep assay plates were used to sequence unsorted PBMC genomic DNA. The purified libraries were quantified using a Qubit 3.0 fluorometer, sized with a Bioanalyzer 2100, and then quantified again using the KAPA Library Quantification kit. A separate single-read 150-cycle Illumina NextSeq 550 flow cell was used to sequence each immunoSEQ 96-well plate. The original methods were these. Because the immunoSEQ output included only junctional sequences and no quality scores, the filtering could not be the same as the filtering used for full-length reads. To assign V/J genes and CDR3, sequences were annotated against IMGT germline references using PyIR, a Python wrapper for IgBLAST v1.9. Reads were filtered out if the reads had weak V/J assignments (E-value above 1e-6), no CDR3, stop codons, out-of-frame junctions, or ambiguous translated residues. V3J clonotypes were defined by identical inferred V gene, J gene, and CDR3 amino acid sequence. Percentage overlap between repertoires was calculated by dividing the number of shared unique clonotypes by the size of the smaller repertoire. Three approaches were used to assess repertoire richness: RTK rarefaction, the Chao1 estimator, and Recon v2.1 estimates of unobserved clonotypes. TCRdb stores this immuneACCESS table with in-frame sequences only. Part of the clones is absent; in the studies checked, under half of the shortfall reflects unresolved V genes, and no reason is known for the rest. The V and J calls and clone size come from that table; D and trimming were worked out from the DNA. In this sample the table shows fewer than 600,000 clones, roughly 80% of which occur a single time. The biggest ten clones account for 12% of the sample.

With regard to this clone: There is no known antigen for this receptor. Base qualities are not at hand, and no much larger clone is one base apart.

The sequencing input was PBMCs. The sequence was collected from a woman aged 40 to 55 in good health. Some clones in this sample may be carry-over from other donors' samples. Here the chain combines TRBV19 and TRBJ2-5; the D element could tentatively be TRBD1 or TRBD2, as 5 bases agree for each. The DNA reads as follows: TGTGCCAGTACCTCCCCCGGGGCGCGTGAGACCCAGTACTTC. The translation is CASTSPGARETQYF.